These 4 T cell receptor beta chains were all obtained from the same sample, sequenced in a study of blood T cell repertoires in COVID-19. The method was immunoSEQ multiplex PCR; TCRdb's version includes in-frame clones alone and lacks a portion of them. In the table there are approximately 96,000 clones, around 96% of which are singletons. Sequenced material: peripheral blood. Every receptor here comes from a human donor with active COVID-19. The donor label of this sample is uncertain.

V and J are TRBV7-9 and TRBJ2-7; possibly TRBD2 for D (7 bases). Germline V lookup: CDR1 SEHNR, CDR2 FQNEAQ (reference sequence). V lost 5 bases and J 5 bases, leaving 13 bases between the germline ends. This CDR3 region has 13 residues. CDR3 DNA: TGTGCCAGCAGCATCGGGGGGCGAAACGAGCAGTACTTC. Amino acids: CASSIGGRNEQYF.

In its sample, this clone was seen once. The rearrangement uses TRBV2 and TRBJ1-2; tentative D call: TRBD1 (6 bases). Germline V gives CDR1 SNHLY, CDR2 FYNNEI. Deletions cut 9 bases from V and 2 bases from J, with 16 bases between. The CDR3 covers 14 residues. CDR3 coding DNA: TGTGCCAGTACTCCAGGGGTGATAAACTATGGCTACACCTTC. It codes for CASTPGVINYGYTF.

V usage is TRBV5-1 and J usage is TRBJ2-5; D is uncertain. CDR3 length equals 11 residues. The ends were cut back, 2 bases at V and 5 bases at J, with 4 bases in the middle. The germline gives CDR1 SGHRS, CDR2 YFSETQ. CDR3 in amino acids: CASSLEETQYF. The CDR3 region has the DNA TGCGCCAGCAGCTTAGAGGAGACCCAGTACTTC.

V is TRBV5-4 and J is TRBJ2-5; TRBD1 might be the D (6 bases). V was pared by 6 bases and J by 2 bases, with 11 bases between. The CDR3 totals 13 residues. Germline-derived CDR1 and CDR2 are SGHNT and YYREEE (reference sequence). The CDR3 coding sequence is TGTGCCAGCACCCCACAGGGTCAAGAGACCCAGTACTTC. Translating gives CASTPQGQETQYF.